This T cell receptor (beta chain) was found in a study of blood T cell repertoires in COVID-19. Study-level information: The origin of the acute and convalescent COVID-19 samples was the United States, Italy and Spain. The cDNA or gDNA used as material had been derived from T cells, B-cell-depleted T cells, or PBMCs.

This CDR3 comprises 14 residues. Germline lookup yields CDR1 MNHEY and CDR2 SVGAGI. V lost 6 bases, J lost 7 bases, and 15 bases lay in between. As handled by the study authors: Scientists estimated how many nucleated cells there were by amplifying reference gene primers. The table came from immunoSEQ multiplex PCR; TCRdb's copy has only in-frame clones and leaves some out. V, J and clone size derive from that table, while D and trimming were established from the DNA sequence. The table lists approximately 260,000 clones, 70% to 90% of them singletons, with 8% to 13% in the top ten. This sequence joins TRBV6-5 and TRBJ1-4; possible D gene TRBD1, 5 bases. Sequenced material: peripheral blood. The TCR originated in a woman in her 70s with acute or convalescent COVID-19. This CDR3 reads CASSSREVGEKLFF. In DNA form, the CDR3 reads TGTGCCAGCAGCTCCAGGGAGGTGGGTGAAAAACTGTTTTTT.